This record covers a single T cell receptor beta chain. TCRdb reprocessed the RT-PCR reads via MiXCR and lists one record per CDR3 protein. Among hundreds of thousands of distinct CDR3 sequences, around 14% were seen once, and the ten largest hold 3.6%. V lost 3 bases to trimming and J lost 10 bases, with 15 bases between them. Germline V lookup: CDR1 MNHNS, CDR2 SASEGT. The CDR3 consists of 13 residues. The sequenced material came from memory CD4+ T cells from blood. This TCR was sampled from a female donor in good health, serving as a healthy control. This rearrangement joins TRBV6-1 to TRBJ1-1; maybe TRBD1 (6 bases). The CDR3 is CASSDLQGRRAFF. The CDR3 DNA reads as TGTGCCAGCAGTGATCTTCAGGGGAGGAGAGCTTTCTTT.